This T cell receptor beta chain appears in the sequencing data of a study of blood T cell repertoires in COVID-19. The CDR3 spans 15 residues. Trimming pared 4 bases from V and 3 bases from J, leaving 13 bases between. The V gene's germline CDR1 is MGHRA and CDR2 YSYEKL. Clones were read by immunoSEQ multiplex PCR, and TCRdb kept only the in-frame ones, dropping some. The sample contains 120,000 to 150,000 clones, 65% to 80% of which appear only once. Material: peripheral blood. The V call is TRBV4-1, the J call TRBJ1-3; D gene uncertain. This receptor was identified in a man aged 60 to 69 with acute or convalescent COVID-19. In DNA, the CDR3 is TGCGCCAGCAGCCCCCCAACGGGGAATGGAAACACCATATATTTT. Protein sequence: CASSPPTGNGNTIYF.